The 8 T cell receptor beta chains below were found in one sample sequenced in a study of identical twins. One entry per CDR3 protein, called by TCRdb with MiXCR from the 5' RACE reads. The sample gives about 890,000 distinct CDR3 sequences, approximately 13% of which show up once; around 1.5% is in the top ten. The same sample was also studied in work on yellow fever vaccine responses in identical twins.

Sequencing was performed on PBMCs. The receptors stem from a woman aged 18 to 35 in good health.

In its sample, this clonotype was seen many times. The rearrangement links TRBV4-1 to TRBJ1-1; D might be TRBD1 (6 bases). The CDR3 length is 15 residues. V gave up 3 bases and J gave up 2 bases, with 13 bases separating them. Germline-derived CDR1 and CDR2 are MGHRA and YSYEKL. The DNA for the CDR3 is TGCGCCAGCAGCCACCCCGGGGGGGCAAACACTGAAGCTTTCTTT. Translating it yields CASSHPGGANTEAFF.

This clonotype was counted between two and nine times. This sequence joins TRBV4-1 and TRBJ1-4; no clear D gene. CDR1 is MGHRA, CDR2 YSYEKL, per germline. This CDR3 is built from 16 residues. V dropped 0 bases and J dropped 3 bases, with 11 bases sitting between them. The CDR3 nucleotides read TGCGCCAGCAGCCAAGATGGTCTGCTACCTAATGAAAAACTGTTTTTT. Amino acid sequence: CASSQDGLLPNEKLFF.

This clonotype was counted a few times. J is TRBJ1-1 and V is TRBV3-1, with TRBD1 identical over 9 bases. The V gene end was trimmed by 4 bases and the J gene end by 4 bases; junction bases not matched to a gene: 4. CDR1 is LGHDT and CDR2 is YNNKEL in the germline V gene (reference sequence). This CDR3 has 14 amino acids. The CDR3 loop is CASSRTGAATEAFF. CDR3 nucleotide sequence: TGTGCCAGCAGCCGGACAGGGGCGGCCACTGAAGCTTTCTTT.

The J gene is TRBJ2-5, the V gene TRBV3-1, with D perhaps matching TRBD2 (6 bases). Germline V CDR1 and CDR2: LGHDT, YNNKEL (reference sequence). The CDR3 runs to 18 residues. V was trimmed by 10 bases and J by 3 bases, leaving 30 bases between them. The CDR3 is CAIRAQGISRDLKETQYF. The CDR3, as DNA: TGTGCCATCAGGGCGCAGGGTATTTCCCGGGACTTAAAAGAGACCCAGTACTTC.

This chain connects TRBV4-1 to TRBJ2-7; D unclear. CDR1 and CDR2 (germline): MGHRA, YSYEKL. CDR3 size: 17 residues. Trimming took off 1 base at V and 3 bases at J, with 19 bases between the two ends. This CDR3 is CASSQGRRTRWVYEQYV. For the CDR3, the DNA is TGCGCCAGCAGCCAAGGGCGGCGTACCCGTTGGGTCTACGAGCAGTACGTC.

The chain employs TRBV2 and TRBJ2-2; D uncertain. This CDR3 is 13 amino acids long. V lost 7 bases and J 7 bases, leaving 13 bases between the germline ends. Looked up from germline, CDR1 is SNHLY and CDR2 is FYNNEI. The CDR3 bases are TGTGCCAGCAACTTAGGGATCGTCGGGGAGCTGTTTTTT. Translating gives CASNLGIVGELFF.

This clonotype was seen a handful of times. CDR3 sequence reads: CASSLDKNQPQHF. CDR3 in DNA: TGCGCCAGCAGCTTGGACAAGAATCAGCCCCAGCATTTT. The J gene is TRBJ1-5, the V gene TRBV5-1; no clear D. The V gene's germline CDR1 is SGHRS and CDR2 YFSETQ. The V gene lost 0 bases and the J gene lost 4 bases, with 5 bases spanning the gap. This CDR3 is 13 amino acids long. The complete variable domain, with remaining parts taken from reference TRBV5-1 and TRBJ1-5, reads KAGVTQTPRYLIKTRGQQVTLSCSPISGHRSVSWYQQTPGQGLQFLFEYFSETQRNKGNFPGRFSGRQFSNSRSEMNVSTLELGDSALYLCASSLDKNQPQHFGDGTRLSIL.

The V gene is TRBV20-1, the J gene TRBJ1-2; D is perhaps TRBD1 (5 bases). The CDR3 totals 13 residues. The germline V gene has CDR1 DFQATT and CDR2 SNEGSKA (reference sequence). With 5 bases removed from V and 8 bases from J, the gap between germline ends came to 18 bases. In DNA form, the CDR3 reads TGCAGTGCTCGTAGGGACCGTCGTTTAGGCTACACCTTC. This translates into CSARRDRRLGYTF.